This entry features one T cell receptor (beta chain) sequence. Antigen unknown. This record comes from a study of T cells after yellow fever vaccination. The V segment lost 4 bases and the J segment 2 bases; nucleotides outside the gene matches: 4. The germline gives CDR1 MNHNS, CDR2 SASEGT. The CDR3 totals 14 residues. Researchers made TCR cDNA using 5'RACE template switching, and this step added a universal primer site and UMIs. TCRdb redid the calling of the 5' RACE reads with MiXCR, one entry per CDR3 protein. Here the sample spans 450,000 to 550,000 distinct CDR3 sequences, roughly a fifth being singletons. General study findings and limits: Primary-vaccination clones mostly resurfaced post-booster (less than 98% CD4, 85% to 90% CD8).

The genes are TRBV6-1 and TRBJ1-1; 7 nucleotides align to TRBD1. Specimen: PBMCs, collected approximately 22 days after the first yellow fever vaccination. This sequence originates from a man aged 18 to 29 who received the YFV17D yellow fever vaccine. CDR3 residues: CASSVRQGNTEAFF. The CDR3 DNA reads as TGTGCCAGCAGTGTACGACAGGGTAACACTGAAGCTTTCTTT.